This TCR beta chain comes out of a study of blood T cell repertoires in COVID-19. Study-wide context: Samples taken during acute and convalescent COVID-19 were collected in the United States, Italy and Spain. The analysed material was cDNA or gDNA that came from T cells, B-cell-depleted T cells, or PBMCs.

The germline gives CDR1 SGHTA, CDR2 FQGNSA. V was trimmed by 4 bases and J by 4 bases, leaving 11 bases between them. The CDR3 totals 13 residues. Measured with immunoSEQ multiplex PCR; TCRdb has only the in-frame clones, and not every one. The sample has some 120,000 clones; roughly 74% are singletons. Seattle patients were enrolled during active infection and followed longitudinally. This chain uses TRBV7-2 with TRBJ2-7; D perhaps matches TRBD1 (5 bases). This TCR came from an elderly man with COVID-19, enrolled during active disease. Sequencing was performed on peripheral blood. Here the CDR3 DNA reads TGTGCCAGCAGCTATACTCAGGGTTACGAGCAGTACTTC. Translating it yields CASSYTQGYEQYF.